The 24 T cell receptor beta chains given below trace back to one sample, sequenced in a study of cytomegalovirus exposure and HLA in healthy donors. The study ran its PCR with 60 Vbeta and 13 Jbeta primers. The data were produced by immunoSEQ multiplex PCR, yet TCRdb's version contains in-frame clones alone and is incomplete. The table shows 200,000 to 250,000 clones, with over 75% occurring only once. Sequencing was done on a sample of PBMCs. The source is a human donor in good health.

The V call is TRBV6-1, the J call TRBJ1-3, with 8 bases matching TRBD1. Looked up from germline, CDR1 is MNHNS and CDR2 is SASEGT. V shed 4 bases, J shed 0 bases, and the junction held 5 bases outside the gene matches. The length of the CDR3 is 16 residues. The CDR3 coding sequence is TGTGCCAGCAGTGGCACTGGGACAGGCTCTGGAAACACCATATATTTT. Translated, it gives CASSGTGTGSGNTIYF.

This chain connects TRBV21-1 to TRBJ1-1. TRBV21-1 is shown as a pseudogene. The CDR3 spans 13 residues. The chain's CDR3 is CASSHLIGIEAFF. The DNA of the CDR3 is TGTGCCAGCAGCCATTTAATCGGGATTGAAGCTTTCTTT.

This chain uses TRBV5-1 with TRBJ2-3, with 7 bases matching TRBD2. Germline CDR1 reads SGHRS; CDR2 reads YFSETQ. The CDR3 is 15 amino acids. Losses at the gene ends were 2 bases for V and 1 base for J; bases not matched to a gene: 4. The CDR3 bases are TGCGCCAGCAGCTTCGGGACTACCCGCACAGATACGCAGTATTTT. Translating it yields CASSFGTTRTDTQYF.

The chain combines TRBV19 with TRBJ2-5; 8 positions agree with TRBD2. This CDR3 is 18 amino acids long. V lost 5 bases to trimming and J lost 4 bases; unmatched junction nucleotides: 18. Germline CDR1 and CDR2: LNHDA and SQIVND (reference sequence). CDR3 DNA: TGTGCCAGTAGTCAAGAAGCTCTAGCGGGCGTAAAGGGAGAGACCCAGTACTTC. Translation gives CASSQEALAGVKGETQYF.

The chain is built from TRBV7-6 and TRBJ2-5, with 8 bases matching TRBD2. V dropped 5 bases and J dropped 5; count of bases not matched to a gene: 22. Germline V lookup: CDR1 SGHVS, CDR2 FNYEAQ. CDR3 length: 19 amino acids. The CDR3 nucleotides read TGTGCCAGCAGCCCTTGGGGTAGCGGGGACGCCAGAACAGGGGAGACCCAGTACTTC. Its protein product is CASSPWGSGDARTGETQYF.

CDR3 sequence: CASSVSGGWETQYF. CDR3 nucleotides: TGTGCCAGCAGTGTGTCAGGGGGTTGGGAGACCCAGTACTTC. The rearrangement joins TRBV6-1 to TRBJ2-5; 7 bases align to TRBD1. This CDR3 is built from 14 residues. With 4 bases clipped from V and 5 bases from J, the junction kept 7 bases outside the gene matches. Germline CDR1 MNHNS, CDR2 SASEGT.

This clone appeared a few times. CDR3 region: CASSYLGDSSYEQYF. In nucleotides, the CDR3 is TGTGCCAGCAGTTACTTGGGGGACAGCTCCTACGAGCAGTACTTC. The genes are TRBV6-6 and TRBJ2-7; 7 nucleotides match TRBD1. The V and J ends lost 1 base and 0 bases, in that order; junction bases with no gene match: 3. In germline, CDR1 is MNHNY, CDR2 SVGAGI (reference sequence). The CDR3 consists of 15 residues.

The genes are TRBV7-9 and TRBJ1-1; 7 bases fit TRBD1. Germline loops: CDR1 SEHNR, CDR2 FQNEAQ (reference sequence). This CDR3 contains 16 residues. J lost 6 bases, V lost 5 bases, and 15 bases had no gene match. CDR3 amino acids: CASSRDFPTGRPEAFF. The CDR3 DNA reads as TGTGCCAGCAGCCGTGACTTTCCGACAGGGCGTCCTGAAGCTTTCTTT.

J is TRBJ2-1 and V is TRBV4-2; 11 nucleotides agree with TRBD2. This CDR3 spans 17 amino acids. Germline CDR1 is LGHNA and CDR2 is YNFKEQ. With 1 base clipped from V and 6 bases from J, the junction kept 8 bases outside the gene matches. The CDR3, as DNA: TGTGCCAGCAGCCAAGTCTTGCTAGCGGGAGGTACCAATGAGCAGTTCTTC. Protein product: CASSQVLLAGGTNEQFF.

The V and J genes are TRBV15 and TRBJ2-1, with a tentative D call TRBD2 (6 bases). Germline CDR1 LNHNV, CDR2 YYDKDF (reference sequence). Deletions cut 4 bases from V and 5 bases from J, with 18 bases between. This CDR3 is 16 amino acids long. The CDR3 region has the DNA TGTGCCACCAGCAAAATAGGGGAGGTAGGCCACAATGAGCAGTTCTTC. This gives the protein CATSKIGEVGHNEQFF.

The chain recombines TRBV30 with TRBJ1-5; D perhaps matches TRBD1 (5 bases). Germline V CDR1 and CDR2: GTSNPN, SVGIG (reference sequence). The V and J ends lost 7 bases and 4 bases respectively, with 11 bases between them. The CDR3 sequence is 12 residues long. CDR3: CASSGGNQPQHF. The CDR3 DNA reads as TGTGCCTCCTCGGGGGGGAATCAGCCCCAGCATTTT.

The rearrangement joins TRBV7-6 to TRBJ2-3, with 11 bases fitting TRBD2. From germline, CDR1 is SGHVS and CDR2 FNYEAQ. This CDR3 spans 16 amino acids. Losses at the gene ends were 4 bases for V and 0 bases for J; bases not matched to a gene: 3. Here the CDR3 reads CASSSTSGTSTDTQYF. CDR3 coding DNA: TGTGCCAGCAGCTCGACTAGCGGGACAAGCACAGATACGCAGTATTTT.

This clone was counted between two and nine times. The V call is TRBV5-1, the J call TRBJ2-3; D unresolved. V shed 4 bases and J shed 2 bases, with 11 bases lying between them. The CDR3 runs to 14 residues. Looked up from germline, CDR1 is SGHRS and CDR2 is YFSETQ. As DNA, the CDR3 is TGCGCCAGCAGCGCCTCTAGGTACACAGATACGCAGTATTTT. This translates into CASSASRYTDTQYF.

The chain links TRBV6-5 to TRBJ1-5; TRBD1 matches 7 bases. The CDR3 is 14 residues long. V shed 2 bases and J 6 bases; nucleotides not matched to a gene: 4. From germline, CDR1 is MNHEY and CDR2 SVGAGI. CDR3 in DNA: TGTGCCAGCAGTTACGCGCAGGGGGTTCAGCCCCAGCATTTT. Amino acids: CASSYAQGVQPQHF.

The V call is TRBV29-1, the J call TRBJ2-3, with 8 positions matching TRBD1. With V trimmed by 6 bases and J by 4 bases, 6 bases remained unmatched. The CDR3 loop spans 13 amino acids. Germline CDR1 is SQVTM and CDR2 is ANQGSEA. The CDR3 DNA sequence: TGCAGCGTGGACGGACAGGGCCCAGATACGCAGTATTTT. Translated, it gives CSVDGQGPDTQYF.

This chain uses TRBV6-1 with TRBJ1-2; D is ambiguous. From germline, CDR1 is MNHNS and CDR2 SASEGT. V was trimmed by 4 bases and J by 4 bases, leaving 7 bases between them. This CDR3 is 12 amino acids long. CDR3 amino acids: CASSAQVYGYTF. CDR3 bases: TGTGCCAGCAGTGCGCAGGTCTATGGCTACACCTTC.

In DNA, the CDR3 is TGTGCCAGCAGCTTTCATTCCGGACTAGTTCGGGTAGAGCAGTTCTTC. Its translation is CASSFHSGLVRVEQFF. This chain links TRBV7-2 with TRBJ2-1; 7 nucleotides line up with TRBD2. CDR1 is SGHTA, CDR2 FQGNSA, per germline. The CDR3 is made up of 16 amino acids. The V and J ends lost 3 bases and 10 bases, in that order; junction bases with no gene match: 15.

V is TRBV5-4 and J is TRBJ2-3; 8 bases are shared with TRBD2. Unmatched junction bases numbered 10, after V lost 4 bases and J lost 3 bases. This CDR3 is built from 16 residues. Germline V lookup: CDR1 SGHNT, CDR2 YYREEE (reference sequence). CDR3 nucleotides: TGTGCCAGCAGCGGGTTGGCGGGAGGTGCGACAGATACGCAGTATTTT. Protein: CASSGLAGGATDTQYF.

This chain uses TRBV10-3 with TRBJ2-7; a weak D match, TRBD2 (7 bases). The germline V gene encodes CDR1 ENHRY and CDR2 SYGVKD. Deletions cut 6 bases from V and 3 bases from J, with 18 bases between. This CDR3 region has 15 residues. CDR3 DNA sequence: TGTGCCATCAGCCTCGGGGGGCGGGGAAACTACGAGCAGTACTTC. Translation gives CAISLGGRGNYEQYF.

This sequence joins TRBV5-4 and TRBJ2-5, with TRBD1 matching 9 bases. This CDR3 contains 15 residues. Trimming cost V 3 bases and J 1 base; bases outside gene matches: 4. CDR1 and CDR2 (germline): SGHNT, YYREEE (reference sequence). CDR3 sequence (DNA): TGTGCCAGCAGCTACCAGACAGGGGGCCAAGAGACCCAGTACTTC. Protein sequence: CASSYQTGGQETQYF.

The chain links TRBV29-1 to TRBJ2-1; TRBD2 matches at 8 bases. The CDR3 loop spans 17 amino acids. The ends lost 7 bases at V and 8 bases at J; junction bases unmatched: 22. Germline V lookup: CDR1 SQVTM, CDR2 ANQGSEA. Written as DNA, the CDR3 is TGCAGCGCCATGAGGGTTGGCGTGACGGGAGGGCGCTATGAGCAGTTCTTC. The encoded protein is CSAMRVGVTGGRYEQFF.

The CDR3 spells CASREQGAGNQPQHF. CDR3 DNA sequence: TGTGCCAGCAGAGAACAGGGGGCGGGCAATCAGCCCCAGCATTTT. This chain links TRBV6-6 with TRBJ1-5; TRBD1 agrees at 9 bases. V was clipped by 6 bases and J by 2 bases; unmatched bases: 5. Germline values: CDR1 MNHNY, CDR2 SVGAGI (reference sequence). The CDR3 covers 15 residues.

The V gene is TRBV30, the J gene TRBJ2-5; 9 nucleotides line up with TRBD1. V trimming: 2 bases; J trimming: 5 bases; junction bases outside the gene matches: 6. CDR3 length equals 14 residues. Germline CDR1 reads GTSNPN; CDR2 reads SVGIG (reference sequence). This CDR3 reads CAWSFGQGRETQYF. The CDR3, as DNA: TGTGCCTGGAGTTTTGGACAGGGGCGGGAGACCCAGTACTTC.

The rearrangement uses TRBV9 and TRBJ2-7, with D hard to call. CDR1 and CDR2 (germline): SGDLS, YYNGEE. The V and J ends lost 4 bases and 2 bases respectively, with 16 bases between them. CDR3 size: 15 residues. The CDR3 sequence is CASSPQEGLTYEQYF. The CDR3 coding sequence is TGTGCCAGCAGCCCCCAGGAAGGATTAACCTACGAGCAGTACTTC.